A single sample gave rise to the 7 T cell receptor beta chains below, sequenced in a study of low-dose radiotherapy and immunotherapy resistance in tumors. Alpha- and beta-chain coverage of first-strand cDNA came from TRAV- and TRBV-specific primers. With a V-primer adapter and a constant-region primer, TCRs were amplified for approximately 19 PCR cycles. TCRdb re-derived calls from the reads in MiXCR, one entry per CDR3 protein. The sample contains over 15,000 distinct CDR3 sequences, about 70% of which appear only once. The receptor set was obtained from a human donor with advanced metastatic prostate, ovarian, gallbladder or colorectal cancer (not recorded which). This table probably holds off-target reads from a library built for another chain.

The chain has TRBV5-3 and TRBJ1-3; D gene unclear. TRBV5-3 is classed as an ORF, of uncertain function. Deletions cut 8 bases from V and 5 bases from J, with 20 bases between. The CDR3 length is 15 residues. CDR3 DNA: TGTGCCAGCAGCCCACTTGGGGAAGCGAGAAACACCATATATTTT. The encoded protein is CASSPLGEARNTIYF.

The chain uses TRBV28 and TRBJ2-7; TRBD1 matches 8 bases. The CDR3 extends over 12 amino acids. CDR1 is MDHEN and CDR2 is SYDVKM in the germline V gene. The V and J ends lost 6 bases and 6 bases, in that order; junction bases with no gene match: 4. The CDR3 here is CASSLDRAEQYF. The CDR3 coding sequence is TGTGCCAGCAGCCTGGACAGGGCCGAGCAGTACTTC. Looking up the rest from reference TRBV28 and TRBJ2-7 gives the full variable domain: DVKVTQSSRYLVKRTGEKVFLECVQDMDHENMFWYRQDPGLGLRLIYFSYDVKMKEKGDIPEGYSVSREKKERFSLILESASTNQTSMYLCASSLDRAEQYFGPGTRLTVT.

The V gene is TRBV24-1, the J gene TRBJ2-1; 9 nucleotides align to TRBD1. In germline, CDR1 is KGHDR, CDR2 SFDVKD. V shed 3 bases and J 9 bases; nucleotides not matched to a gene: 8. The CDR3 is made up of 15 amino acids. The CDR3 DNA reads TGTGCCACCAGTGATCGACTCACAGGGGGCACTGAGCAGTTCTTC. Translation: CATSDRLTGGTEQFF.

The chain carries TRBV20-1 and TRBJ2-3, with D tentatively TRBD1 or TRBD2 (6 bases each). Per germline, CDR1 DFQATT and CDR2 SNEGSKA (reference sequence). CDR3 size: 14 residues. V shed 3 bases and J shed 8 bases, with 18 bases lying between them. CDR3 amino acids: CSASKEGGRGTQYF. CDR3 coding DNA: TGCAGTGCTAGTAAGGAAGGGGGGCGAGGTACGCAGTATTTT.

The CDR3 DNA reads TGTGCCAGTAGTACCTCAGGTCGGGTCTATGGCTACACCTTC. This translates into CASSTSGRVYGYTF. The chain recombines TRBV19 with TRBJ1-2, with D unresolved. V lost 4 bases to trimming and J lost 4 bases, with 13 bases between them. Germline V gene lookup returns CDR1 LNHDA and CDR2 SQIVND (reference sequence). The CDR3 contains 14 residues.

The chain recombines TRBV20-1 with TRBJ2-2; D call uncertain. V was clipped by 0 bases and J by 3 bases, with 14 bases between them. Germline lookup yields CDR1 DFQATT and CDR2 SNEGSKA (reference sequence). The CDR3 length is 16 residues. CDR3: CSARDLRESYTGELFF. The DNA of the CDR3 is TGCAGTGCTAGAGATCTGAGAGAGTCCTACACCGGGGAGCTGTTTTTT.

The chain is built from TRBV23-1 and TRBJ2-6; 12 bases map to TRBD1. TRBV23-1 is an ORF, and what it does is uncertain. With V trimmed by 4 bases and J by 4 bases, 8 bases remained unmatched. The CDR3 spans 18 residues. The chain's CDR3 is CASSPRGQGAPGANVLTF. CDR3 nucleotides: TGCGCCAGCAGTCCTCGGGGACAGGGGGCTCCCGGGGCCAACGTCCTGACTTTC.